A few counts support the clone carrying this T cell receptor (beta chain). Its antigen is undetermined. These data originate in a study of molecular identifiers for immune sequencing clone quantification. General study results and limits: Identical barcode-sharing TCR molecules could lead to underestimated sizes for highly expanded clones. Among some 1.1 million naive cells, spiked Jurkat TCR RNA from a single cell was reportedly detectable.

Naive CD8 T cells underwent sorting with the CD8+CD4-CCR7+CD45RA+ definition. One entry per CDR3 protein results from TCRdb running MiXCR on the PCR reads. Seen here are just under 650,000 distinct CDR3 sequences, just under 20% observed once, and the top ten hold 0.85%. Trimming removed 6 bases from V and 10 bases from J, with 21 bases in between. This CDR3 has 14 amino acids. The chain combines TRBV12-3 or TRBV12-4 with TRBJ1-1; D possibly corresponds to TRBD1 (6 bases). The receptor was derived from a human donor in good health. Some libraries in this study had Jurkat cell RNA spiked in. The sequenced sample consisted of naive CD8+ T cells from blood, with Jurkat cell RNA spiked in. Subset here: FACS-sorted CD8+CD4-CCR7+CD45RA+ naive T cells. CDR3 nucleotide sequence: TGTGCCAGCAGCTTCGGACAGTTCTCTCCTGGAGCTTTCTTT. It translates to CASSFGQFSPGAFF.